One and the same sample provided the 11 T cell receptor beta chains below, sequenced in a study of breast tumors, draining lymph nodes, adjacent tissues. Axillary draining lymph nodes of breast cancer patients supplied the node samples. Via MiXCR, TCRdb re-called the multiplex PCR reads, giving one row per CDR3 protein. The table lists nearly 200,000 distinct CDR3 sequences, around 33% of them singletons. Sequencing was performed on axillary lymph node tissue. Receptor source: a female donor with breast cancer. Some clones in this sample may be carry-over from other donors' samples.

This clonotype was seen at least ten times. The genes are TRBV6-5 and TRBJ1-4; a weak D match, TRBD1 (5 bases). The V end lost 4 bases, the J end lost 7 bases, and 13 bases lay between the germline ends. Germline assignment: CDR1 MNHEY and CDR2 SVGAGI. The CDR3 extends over 14 amino acids. This chain's CDR3 is CASSLTRESEKLFF. The CDR3 DNA reads as TGTGCCAGCAGTTTAACCAGGGAGAGTGAAAAACTGTTTTTT.

The V gene is TRBV7-6, the J gene TRBJ1-4; a weak D match, TRBD1 (6 bases). The V and J ends lost 5 bases and 6 bases respectively, with 25 bases between them. Germline V gene lookup returns CDR1 SGHVS and CDR2 FNYEAQ. The CDR3 length is 18 residues. CDR3 DNA sequence: TGTGCCAGCAGCACTCGGGACGGGGGCTTTACGAATGATGAAAAACTGTTTTTT. This sequence encodes CASSTRDGGFTNDEKLFF.

The V and J genes are TRBV25-1 and TRBJ1-4; TRBD1 aligns across 9 bases. Germline V gene sequence: CDR1 MGHDK, CDR2 SYGVNS. The V gene end was trimmed by 6 bases and the J gene end by 5 bases; junction bases not matched to a gene: 1. The CDR3 covers 13 residues. The CDR3 is CASRGTGNEKLFF. The DNA for the CDR3 is TGTGCCAGCAGGGGGACAGGGAATGAAAAACTGTTTTTT.

This clonotype was picked up many times. The genes are TRBV20-1 and TRBJ2-5; 9 bases align to TRBD1. The germline gives CDR1 DFQATT, CDR2 SNEGSKA (reference sequence). The CDR3 is 13 residues long. J lost 2 bases, V lost 4 bases, and 2 bases had no gene match. The CDR3 loop reads CSATGQGQETQYF. DNA for the CDR3: TGCAGTGCTACTGGACAGGGGCAAGAGACCCAGTACTTC.

The chain recombines TRBV15 with TRBJ1-5; possible D gene TRBD1, 6 bases. Looked up from germline, CDR1 is LNHNV and CDR2 is YYDKDF (reference sequence). There are 14 residues in the CDR3. V dropped 7 bases and J dropped 3 bases, with 13 bases sitting between them. The CDR3 coding sequence is TGTGCCACCACCGTTGACAGGATCAATCAGCCCCAGCATTTT. It translates to CATTVDRINQPQHF.

Points on this clonotype: At one boundary the junction diverges from the germline segment, which might be a read error. This chain joins TRBV5-1 and TRBJ1-6; 11 bases agree with TRBD1. The CDR3 contains 15 residues. The germline CDR1 and CDR2 sequences are SGHRS and YFSETQ. Written as DNA, the CDR3 is TGCGTCAGCAGCTTGGGGACAGGGGGGAACTCACCCCTCCACTTT. It specifies CVSSLGTGGNSPLHF.

The J gene is TRBJ2-6, the V gene TRBV2; D unresolved. The CDR3 totals 16 residues. Germline CDR1 and CDR2: SNHLY and FYNNEI. The germline V and J ends were trimmed by 4 bases and 1 base, with 11 bases remaining between them. The CDR3 coding sequence is TGTGCCAGCAGTGCCATGAGCAGTTCTGGGGCCAACGTCCTGACTTTC. Its protein is CASSAMSSSGANVLTF.

This clonotype has a single count. The chain recombines TRBV7-9 with TRBJ2-7, with D possibly matching TRBD2 (5 bases). The germline V gene has CDR1 SEHNR and CDR2 FQNEAQ (reference sequence). V lost 5 bases to trimming and J lost 1 base, with 36 bases between them. The CDR3 length is 22 residues. The CDR3 nucleotides read TGTGCCAGCAGCCGTACTGCTCGTAGGATCGATCCGAGGGCAGATCGATCCTACGAGCAGTACTTC. The encoded protein is CASSRTARRIDPRADRSYEQYF.

The chain is built from TRBV15 and TRBJ2-2; the match to TRBD2 covers 7 bases. With 5 bases clipped from V and 3 bases from J, the junction kept 6 bases outside the gene matches. Germline loops: CDR1 LNHNV, CDR2 YYDKDF (reference sequence). CDR3 length: 15 residues. CDR3 loop: CATSSSLADTGELFF. As DNA, the CDR3 is TGTGCCACCAGCTCGTCGCTAGCGGACACCGGGGAGCTGTTTTTT.

This clonotype appeared many times. V and J are TRBV19 and TRBJ2-3, with a tentative D call TRBD1 (6 bases). Trimming shortened V by 4 bases and J by 2 bases, and 10 bases separated the two germline ends. There are 14 residues in the CDR3. Germline CDR1 is LNHDA and CDR2 is SQIVND (reference sequence). The CDR3 loop is CASSRGQFTDTQYF. The CDR3 DNA reads TGTGCCAGTAGTAGGGGGCAGTTCACAGATACGCAGTATTTT.

Ten or more counts support this clonotype. This chain joins TRBV19 and TRBJ1-2; TRBD1 matches at 8 bases. Per germline, CDR1 LNHDA and CDR2 SQIVND (reference sequence). Unmatched junction bases numbered 7, after V lost 5 bases and J lost 2 bases. This CDR3 is built from 15 residues. CDR3: CASSPFQGANYGYTF. CDR3 DNA: TGTGCCAGTAGTCCATTTCAGGGGGCGAACTATGGCTACACCTTC.